The source of this T cell receptor (beta chain) is a study of blood T cell repertoires in COVID-19. Germline assignment: CDR1 SEHNR and CDR2 FQNEAQ (reference sequence). V was trimmed by 5 bases and J by 8 bases, leaving 15 bases between them. This CDR3 region has 14 residues. In the authors' workflow: Reference gene primer amplification in the assay estimated nucleated cell counts. Sequencing was performed with immunoSEQ multiplex PCR; in TCRdb, only in-frame clones are kept and a portion is missing. V and J calls and clone size are copied from that table; D and trimming were computed from the DNA. The profile shows roughly 340,000 clones, 85% to 90% of them singletons.

The sequenced sample was PBMCs or T cells enriched from blood (not recorded which). The receptor's source is a man aged 18 to 29 who had recovered from COVID-19. The chain is built from TRBV7-9 and TRBJ1-4, with D possibly matching TRBD1 (5 bases). CDR3 sequence: CASSPGGVPEKLFF. The CDR3 DNA reads as TGTGCCAGCAGCCCGGGGGGGGTTCCGGAAAAACTGTTTTTT.